Ten or more counts support the clone carrying this T cell receptor (beta chain). Its antigen is not identified. The data belong to a study of blood T cells in healthy people across ages. Study-wide results and caveats: Naive and antigen-experienced cells could not be conclusively compared, given unsorted PBMCs. Roughly linearly, TCR beta diversity per million T cells fell as age increased.

Between the trimmed V and J ends, which lost 1 base and 7 bases, there was a span of 7 bases. CDR1 MGHRA and CDR2 YSYEKL come from the germline V gene. This CDR3 is built from 13 residues. Primers used in a second PCR of roughly 6 to 11 cycles were a sample-barcoded 5' primer and a J-beta primer mix. Every molecule of cDNA carried a tag from a template-switch adaptor with 12 random nucleotides. MiXCR, run by TCRdb on the 5' RACE reads, gives a single entry per CDR3 protein. The sample consists of under 1,000,000 distinct CDR3 sequences, 35% to 40% of them appearing once. The receptor was derived from a man in his late teens or twenties in good health. The gene calls are TRBV4-1 and TRBJ1-4; D unclear. The specimen was blood. CDR3 nucleotides: TGCGCCAGCAGCCAAGTTCCGGGTGAAAAACTGTTTTTT. It translates to CASSQVPGEKLFF.